Below, 27 T cell receptor beta chains from the same sample are listed, as sequenced in a study of vaccination and CD4 T cells after COVID-19. The treatment was: approximately 11-day PBMC culture with coronavirus spike peptide pools or control peptides (ViraFEST assay). With the Oncomine TCR Beta short-read assay, DNA from cultured CD4+ T cells was sequenced. TCRdb reprocessed the PCR reads via MiXCR and lists one record per CDR3 protein. The table has over 10,000 distinct CDR3 sequences, 25% to 30% seen once; the top ten hold 25% to 30%. Their recognized antigens are unknown. The sequencing used CD4+ T cells from blood, cultured in vitro, collected before SARS-CoV-2 vaccination. The receptor source for this set is a human donor who received a COVID-19 vaccine.

The table lists this clonotype with a few counts. This chain links TRBV30 with TRBJ1-6; 7 nucleotides match TRBD1. The CDR3 extends over 14 amino acids. Trimming took 1 base from V and 8 from J; bases not matched to a gene: 5. From germline, CDR1 is GTSNPN and CDR2 SVGIG (reference sequence). CDR3 bases: TGTGCCTGGAGTGGGGGACAGTCGGATTCACCCCTCCACTTT. The encoded protein is CAWSGGQSDSPLHF.

The V gene is TRBV6-1, the J gene TRBJ1-5; perhaps TRBD1 as D (5 bases). V shed 4 bases and J shed 6 bases, with 10 bases lying between them. The CDR3 runs 13 residues. Germline assignment: CDR1 MNHNS and CDR2 SASEGT. The CDR3 loop reads CASSAQGAQPQHF. DNA of the CDR3: TGTGCCAGCAGTGCCCAGGGTGCTCAGCCCCAGCATTTT.

A few counts support this clonotype. V usage is TRBV12-3 or TRBV12-4 and J usage is TRBJ1-2; 9 bases align to TRBD1. V was pared by 1 base and J by 6 bases, with 6 bases of the junction left unmatched. The CDR3 contains 15 residues. The CDR3 region has the DNA TGTGCCAGCAGTTTAGAGCGGACAGGGGCAAATGGCTACACCTTC. Its translation is CASSLERTGANGYTF.

V gene TRBV2 combines with J gene TRBJ2-5; TRBD2 aligns across 9 bases. The CDR3 contains 22 residues. V gave up 3 bases and J gave up 0 bases; unmatched junction bases: 23. In germline, CDR1 is SNHLY, CDR2 FYNNEI. CDR3 protein: CASSDPASGDTTPAPYQETQYF. CDR3 in DNA: TGTGCCAGCAGTGATCCTGCTAGCGGGGATACGACGCCAGCGCCGTACCAAGAGACCCAGTACTTC.

In this sample, this clonotype turned up once. The chain combines TRBV6-4 with TRBJ1-5; D unresolved. Germline V lookup: CDR1 MRHNA, CDR2 SNTAGT. This CDR3 contains 20 residues. Trimming took off 0 bases at V and 0 bases at J, with 21 bases between the two ends. CDR3 amino acids: CASSDSRGRNFTRSNQPQHF. The CDR3 DNA sequence: TGTGCCAGCAGTGACTCTCGAGGTCGAAATTTCACCCGTAGCAATCAGCCCCAGCATTTT.

A few counts support this clonotype. The V call is TRBV6-5, the J call TRBJ2-3; the D gene is possibly TRBD1 (6 bases). V shed 2 bases and J shed 1 base, with 7 bases lying between them. Germline loops: CDR1 MNHEY, CDR2 SVGAGI. This CDR3 has 14 residues. The CDR3 coding sequence is TGTGCCAGCAGTTACAGGACAGGCACAGATACGCAGTATTTT. The encoded protein is CASSYRTGTDTQYF.

This clonotype is deemed medium-sized. This chain connects TRBV19 to TRBJ1-2, with D possibly TRBD1 on 5 matching bases. Germline V gene data show CDR1 as LNHDA and CDR2 as SQIVND (reference sequence). Trimming shortened V by 7 bases and J by 0 bases, and 12 bases separated the two germline ends. This CDR3 is built from 14 residues. The CDR3 protein is CASKLGAANYGYTF. CDR3 DNA sequence: TGTGCCAGTAAATTAGGGGCAGCTAACTATGGCTACACCTTC.

This clonotype appeared a few times. The rearrangement joins TRBV6-2 or TRBV6-3 to TRBJ2-3; perhaps TRBD1 as D (5 bases). CDR3 length equals 14 residues. Per germline, CDR1 MNHEY and CDR2 SVGEGT. The V end was cut by 4 bases, the J end by 2 bases, with 10 bases between. CDR3 nucleotides: TGTGCCAGCAGTTCCCAGGGCTTCACAGATACGCAGTATTTT. It translates to CASSSQGFTDTQYF.

This chain joins TRBV18 and TRBJ1-2; weak D call: TRBD1 (5 bases). The germline V gene has CDR1 KGHSH and CDR2 LQKENI. Trimming took off 6 bases at V and 8 bases at J, with 22 bases between the two ends. This CDR3 contains 15 residues. Here the CDR3 DNA reads TGTGCCAGCTCCCAATTATCGGGGGTGCCGGAAGGCTACACCTTC. Amino acids: CASSQLSGVPEGYTF.

This chain connects TRBV19 to TRBJ2-3; TRBD2 is a possible D gene (5 bases). V was clipped by 2 bases and J by 0 bases, with 12 bases between them. The CDR3 totals 16 residues. Per germline, CDR1 LNHDA and CDR2 SQIVND (reference sequence). The CDR3 coding sequence is TGTGCCAGTAGTATAAGCCCGGGATCTAGCACAGATACGCAGTATTTT. Protein product: CASSISPGSSTDTQYF.

This clonotype was picked up a small number of times. The chain links TRBV7-3 to TRBJ1-5; 8 bases map to TRBD1. J was trimmed by 5 bases and V by 5 bases; bases with no gene match: 14. The CDR3 sequence is 17 residues long. Germline values: CDR1 SGHTA, CDR2 FQGTGA. CDR3 nucleotide sequence: TGTGCCAGCAGCACTCAACCGGACAGGGTTAAGGATCAGCCCCAGCATTTT. It translates to CASSTQPDRVKDQPQHF.

This clonotype was counted only a few times. In nucleotides, the CDR3 is TGCAGTGGGAGCGGGGGGGACACCTCATACAATGAGCAGTTCTTC. Translating it yields CSGSGGDTSYNEQFF. The chain joins TRBV20-1 to TRBJ2-1; 10 nucleotides agree with TRBD2. The J segment lost 4 bases and the V segment lost 7 bases, leaving 10 bases of the junction unmatched. This CDR3 has 15 residues. Per germline, CDR1 DFQATT and CDR2 SNEGSKA (reference sequence).

Remarks on this clonotype: A junction end diverges from the germline sequence, so it may reflect a read error. The chain has TRBV30 and TRBJ1-1; D remains unclear. CDR1 is GTSNPN, CDR2 SVGIG, per germline (reference sequence). The length of the CDR3 is 17 residues. CDR3 in DNA: TGTGCCCGGAGTGTACTATACAAGGCCTTGATTAACACTGAAGCTTTCTTT. The encoded protein is CARSVLYKALINTEAFF.

This clonotype has only a few counts. The chain couples TRBV30 to TRBJ2-7; D call uncertain. Deletions cut 5 bases from V and 0 bases from J, with 8 bases between. This CDR3 spans 12 amino acids. The germline V gene encodes CDR1 GTSNPN and CDR2 SVGIG (reference sequence). Here the CDR3 DNA reads TGTGCCTGGGGAGTAGGCTCCTACGAGCAGTACTTC. This sequence encodes CAWGVGSYEQYF. Full variable domain (outside the CDR3, taken from reference TRBV30 and TRBJ2-7): SQTIHQWPATLVQPVGSPLSLECTVEGTSNPNLYWYRQAAGRGLQLLFYSVGIGQISSEVPQNLSASRPQDRQFILSSKKLLLSDSGFYLCAWGVGSYEQYFGPGTRLTVT.

By proportion, this clonotype is medium-sized. V gene TRBV6-1 combines with J gene TRBJ1-2; 7 bases are a match to TRBD1. Germline V CDR1 and CDR2: MNHNS, SASEGT. V shed 7 bases and J 13 bases; nucleotides not matched to a gene: 15. The CDR3 runs to 13 residues. This CDR3 reads CASTKGIQGISTF. The CDR3, as DNA: TGTGCCAGCACCAAAGGTATACAGGGGATCTCCACCTTC.

V usage is TRBV21-1 and J usage is TRBJ1-4; no check of the table's D call, TRBD1, against the DNA was made. TRBV21-1 counts as a pseudogene. This CDR3 has 18 residues. CDR3 loop: CASSNVGQGFLGNEKLFF. DNA of the CDR3: TGTGCCAGCAGCAATGTCGGACAGGGCTTCCTGGGAAATGAAAAACTGTTTTTT.

This chain uses TRBV10-1 with TRBJ2-3; D remains unclear. The CDR3 contains 12 residues. The V end lost 4 bases, the J end lost 4 bases, and 6 bases lay between the germline ends. The germline V gene encodes CDR1 WNHNN and CDR2 SYGVQD (reference sequence). CDR3 in DNA: TGCGCCAGCAGTGGGGGATCAGATACGCAGTATTTT. This gives the protein CASSGGSDTQYF.

This sequence joins TRBV6-1 and TRBJ2-1, with 7 bases aligning to TRBD2. Per the germline V gene, CDR1 is MNHNS and CDR2 is SASEGT. The CDR3 is 14 amino acids. V was pared by 4 bases and J by 11 bases, with 11 bases of the junction left unmatched. The CDR3 nucleotides are TGTGCCAGCAGTGGAGGGACTATCTTAGGGCAGCAGTTCTTC. Its translation is CASSGGTILGQQFF.

The sample holds a few counts of this clonotype. This chain links TRBV10-3 with TRBJ1-3; a possible D gene is TRBD1 (5 bases). The CDR3 loop spans 14 amino acids. V lost 8 bases to trimming and J lost 0 bases, with 11 bases between them. Germline CDR1 ENHRY, CDR2 SYGVKD. DNA of the CDR3: TGTGCCATCGGGGGATTGCCCTCTGGAAACACCATATATTTT. Encoded protein: CAIGGLPSGNTIYF.

The rearrangement joins TRBV24-1 to TRBJ1-1; 8 nucleotides agree with TRBD1. This CDR3 has 13 amino acids. Germline V lookup: CDR1 KGHDR, CDR2 SFDVKD. J was trimmed by 9 bases and V by 4 bases; bases with no gene match: 6. The CDR3: CATSEKRTGKAFF. Written as DNA, the CDR3 is TGTGCCACCAGTGAGAAACGGACAGGGAAAGCTTTCTTT.

This clonotype was found a few times. The chain employs TRBV20-1 and TRBJ2-3; TRBD2 might be the D (7 bases). V was cut by 4 bases and J by 3 bases, with 26 bases left in between. The CDR3 contains 18 residues. In germline, CDR1 is DFQATT, CDR2 SNEGSKA (reference sequence). The CDR3 is CSATGQGYGEGKTDTQYF. The CDR3 coding sequence is TGCAGTGCTACGGGGCAGGGGTACGGGGAGGGAAAAACAGATACGCAGTATTTT.

This chain links TRBV6-5 with TRBJ2-5; D is uncertain. CDR1 and CDR2 (germline): MNHEY, SVGAGI. The CDR3 is 13 amino acids. The V end lost 2 bases, the J end lost 6 bases, and 10 bases lay between the germline ends. DNA of the CDR3: TGTGCCAGCAGTTACAGGGCAGGACAGACCCAGTACTTC. Translating it yields CASSYRAGQTQYF.

The chain couples TRBV11-2 to TRBJ2-5, with 7 bases fitting TRBD2. Germline CDR1 is SGHAT and CDR2 is FQNNGV. The CDR3 contains 15 residues. V was clipped by 5 bases and J by 5 bases; unmatched bases: 11. The CDR3: CASSQAVQGGETQYF. CDR3 DNA: TGTGCCAGCAGCCAAGCGGTCCAGGGAGGGGAGACCCAGTACTTC.

The J gene is TRBJ2-3, the V gene TRBV12-3 or TRBV12-4; weak D call: TRBD2 (6 bases). The CDR3 is made up of 15 amino acids. V was shortened by 5 bases and J by 2 bases, with 14 bases between the two germline ends. Written as DNA, the CDR3 is TGTGCCAGCAGTCAAAACCCGGACTACACAGATACGCAGTATTTT. Translated, it gives CASSQNPDYTDTQYF.

By share, this clonotype counts as medium-sized. This chain links TRBV15 with TRBJ1-1, with TRBD1 as a possible D gene (5 bases). Trimming removed 2 bases at V and 3 bases at J, with 10 bases between. Germline CDR1 and CDR2: LNHNV and YYDKDF (reference sequence). CDR3 length: 14 amino acids. The CDR3 loop is CATSRQTGYTEAFF. The DNA of the CDR3 is TGTGCCACCAGCAGACAAACAGGCTACACTGAAGCTTTCTTT.

This chain connects TRBV5-4 to TRBJ2-4; D gene unclear. V was cut by 0 bases and J by 3 bases, with 10 bases left in between. Germline-derived CDR1 and CDR2 are SGHNT and YYREEE (reference sequence). The CDR3 extends over 15 amino acids. In DNA, the CDR3 is TGTGCCAGCAGCTTGGGGCGTTTCGGCAAAAACATTCAGTACTTC. Translating gives CASSLGRFGKNIQYF.

This clonotype has a handful of counts. This sequence joins TRBV6-1 and TRBJ1-2, with D tentatively TRBD1 (5 bases). This CDR3 comprises 15 residues. Germline V gene lookup returns CDR1 MNHNS and CDR2 SASEGT. V lost 4 bases, J lost 6 bases, and 18 bases lay in between. The CDR3 region is CASSGESGAADGYTF. CDR3 sequence (DNA): TGTGCCAGCAGTGGAGAGAGCGGGGCCGCGGATGGCTACACCTTC.